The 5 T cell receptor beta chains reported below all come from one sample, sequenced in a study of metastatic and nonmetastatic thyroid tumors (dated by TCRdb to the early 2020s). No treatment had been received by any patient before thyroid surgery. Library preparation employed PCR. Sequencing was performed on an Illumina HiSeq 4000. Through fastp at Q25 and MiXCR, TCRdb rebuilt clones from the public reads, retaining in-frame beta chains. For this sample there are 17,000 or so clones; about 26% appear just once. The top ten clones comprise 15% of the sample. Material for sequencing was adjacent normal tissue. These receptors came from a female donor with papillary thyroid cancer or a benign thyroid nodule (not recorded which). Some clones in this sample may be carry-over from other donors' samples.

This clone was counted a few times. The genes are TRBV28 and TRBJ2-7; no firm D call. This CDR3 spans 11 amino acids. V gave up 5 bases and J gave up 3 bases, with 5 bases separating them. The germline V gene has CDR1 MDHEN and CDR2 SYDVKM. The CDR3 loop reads CASSRFYEQYF. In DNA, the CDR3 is TGTGCCAGCAGTCGCTTCTACGAGCAGTACTTC.

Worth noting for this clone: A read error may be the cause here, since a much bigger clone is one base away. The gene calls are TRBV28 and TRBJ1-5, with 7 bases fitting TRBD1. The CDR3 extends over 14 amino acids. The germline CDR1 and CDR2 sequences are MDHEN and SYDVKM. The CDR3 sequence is CASTLARGPQPQQF. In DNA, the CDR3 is TGTGCCAGCACCTTAGCGAGGGGGCCTCAGCCCCAGCAATTT.

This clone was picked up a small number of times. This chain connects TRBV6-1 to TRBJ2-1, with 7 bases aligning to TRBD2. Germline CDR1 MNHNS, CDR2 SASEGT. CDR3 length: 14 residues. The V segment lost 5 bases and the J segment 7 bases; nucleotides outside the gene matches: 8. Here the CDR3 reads CASSRGGTQNEQFF. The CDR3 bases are TGTGCCAGCAGTCGGGGAGGGACTCAAAATGAGCAGTTCTTC.

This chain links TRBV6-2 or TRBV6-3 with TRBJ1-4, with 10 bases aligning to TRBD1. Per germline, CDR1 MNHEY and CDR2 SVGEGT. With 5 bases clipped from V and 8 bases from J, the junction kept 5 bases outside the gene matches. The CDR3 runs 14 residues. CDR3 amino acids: CASSPGTGVEKLFF. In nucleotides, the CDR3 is TGTGCCAGCAGTCCCGGGACAGGGGTGGAAAAACTGTTTTTT.

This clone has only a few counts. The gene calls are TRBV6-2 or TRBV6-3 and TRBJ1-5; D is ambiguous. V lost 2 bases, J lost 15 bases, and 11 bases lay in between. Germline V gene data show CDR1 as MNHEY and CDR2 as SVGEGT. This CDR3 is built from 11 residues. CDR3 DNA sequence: TGTGCCAGCAGTTACCCGAAAGGGCCGCATTTT. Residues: CASSYPKGPHF.